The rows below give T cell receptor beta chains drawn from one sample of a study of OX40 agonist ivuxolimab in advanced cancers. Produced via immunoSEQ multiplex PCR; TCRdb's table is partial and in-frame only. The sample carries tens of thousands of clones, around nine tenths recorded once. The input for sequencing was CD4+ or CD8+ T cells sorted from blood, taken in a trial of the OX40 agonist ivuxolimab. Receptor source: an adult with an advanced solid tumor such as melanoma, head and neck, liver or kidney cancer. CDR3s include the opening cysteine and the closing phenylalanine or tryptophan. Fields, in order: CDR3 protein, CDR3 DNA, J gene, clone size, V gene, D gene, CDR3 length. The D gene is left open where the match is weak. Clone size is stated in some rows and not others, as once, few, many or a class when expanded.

CASSKHGSSGNTIYF,TGTGCCAGCAGCAAACACGGATCCTCTGGAAACACCATATATTTT,TRBJ1-3,.,TRBV21-1,.,15
CASSLGSRNTKAFF,TGTGCCAGCAGCCTTGGCAGCCGGAACACTAAAGCTTTCTTT,TRBJ1-1,.,TRBV7-9,.,14
CASSQGGRTEAFF,TGTGCCAGTAGTCAGGGGGGGAGGACTGAAGCTTTCTTT,TRBJ1-1,.,TRBV19,TRBD1,13
CASSRGQGYQPQHF,TGTGCCAGCAGTCGAGGACAGGGGTACCAGCCCCAGCATTTT,TRBJ1-5,.,TRBV5-6,TRBD1,14
CASSPGASYEQYF,TGTGCCAGCTCCCCCGGGGCCTCCTACGAGCAGTACTTC,TRBJ2-7,once,TRBV18,.,13
CASSIEARVNTIYF,TGTGCCAGCAGTATTGAGGCACGGGTGAACACCATATATTTT,TRBJ1-3,.,TRBV28,.,14
CASSRGLAGVNVRNNEQFF,TGTGCCAGCAGCCGTGGACTAGCGGGAGTTAACGTACGCAACAATGAGCAGTTCTTC,TRBJ2-1,once,TRBV28,TRBD2,19
CASRNTGGNSYNEQFF,TGTGCCAGCAGGAACACGGGGGGTAATTCCTACAATGAGCAGTTCTTC,TRBJ2-1,.,TRBV28,TRBD2,16
CASRRDRGRLNEQFF,TGTGCCAGCAGACGGGACAGGGGGCGGTTAAATGAGCAGTTCTTC,TRBJ2-1,.,TRBV2,TRBD1,15
CASSSTNRWFGGYTF,TGTGCCAGCAGCTCGACGAACAGGTGGTTCGGTGGCTACACCTTC,TRBJ1-2,.,TRBV5-6,.,15
CASSSGGGSGANVLTF,TGTGCCAGCAGCTCCGGGGGGGGCTCTGGGGCCAACGTCCTGACTTTC,TRBJ2-6,.,TRBV28,TRBD2,16
CASSYDRVAYNEQFF,TGTGCCAGCAGTTACGACAGGGTAGCCTACAATGAGCAGTTCTTC,TRBJ2-1,.,TRBV6-6,TRBD1,15
CASGGYNEQFF,TGTGCCAGCGGGGGCTACAATGAGCAGTTCTTC,TRBJ2-1,once,TRBV7-9,.,11
CASSQDSNQPQHF,TGCGCCAGCAGCCAAGATAGCAATCAGCCCCAGCATTTT,TRBJ1-5,few,TRBV4-1,.,13
CASSTSLQGKAEAFF,TGCGCCAGCAGTACGAGCCTCCAGGGAAAGGCTGAAGCTTTCTTT,TRBJ1-1,.,TRBV5-1,.,15
CASSHTPRGIYGYTF,TGCGCCAGCAGCCACACTCCAAGGGGGATCTATGGCTACACCTTC,TRBJ1-2,once,TRBV4-3,.,15
CAVGWETYEQYF,TGTGCCGTCGGGTGGGAGACCTACGAGCAGTACTTC,TRBJ2-7,.,TRBV10-3,.,12
CASSPWPGNSNQPQHF,TGTGCCAGCTCACCATGGCCGGGGAATAGCAATCAGCCCCAGCATTTT,TRBJ1-5,.,TRBV18,.,16
CATSRSRTHGGYTF,TGTGCCACCAGCAGATCCAGGACCCATGGCGGCTACACCTTC,TRBJ1-2,once,TRBV15,.,14
CASSLWQASFYGYTF,TGTGCCAGCAGCTTGTGGCAGGCGTCCTTCTATGGCTACACCTTC,TRBJ1-2,.,TRBV5-6,.,15
CASSLASTSGTDTQYF,TGTGCCAGCAGCTTGGCATCGACTAGCGGAACAGATACGCAGTATTTT,TRBJ2-3,.,TRBV5-5,TRBD2,16
CASSLYGRGLMNTEAFF,TGTGCCAGCAGCTTGTACGGGAGGGGCCTTATGAACACTGAAGCTTTCTTT,TRBJ1-1,.,TRBV5-6,.,17
CASSGRGTQYF,TGTGCCAGCAGTGGACGAGGGACGCAGTATTTT,TRBJ2-3,.,TRBV6-1,.,11
CASSEGGGTEAFF,TGTGCCAGCAGTGAGGGGGGAGGTACTGAAGCTTTCTTT,TRBJ1-1,.,TRBV28,.,13
CASSPPLTRIRGTEAFF,TGTGCCAGTAGTCCCCCCCTTACTCGGATCCGAGGCACTGAAGCTTTCTTT,TRBJ1-1,.,TRBV19,.,17
CASSQDPGAGELFF,TGTGCCAGCAGCCAAGACCCAGGGGCCGGGGAGCTGTTTTTT,TRBJ2-2,.,TRBV4-2,.,14
CASSLARTSGGVSTDTQYF,TGCGCCAGCAGCTTGGCCAGGACTAGCGGGGGGGTTTCCACAGATACGCAGTATTTT,TRBJ2-3,few,TRBV5-1,TRBD2,19
CAWSADSGGADTQYF,TGTGCCTGGAGTGCAGATAGCGGGGGGGCAGATACGCAGTATTTT,TRBJ2-3,.,TRBV30,TRBD2,15
CASSLGLTGIQETQYF,TGCGCCAGCAGCTTAGGACTAACAGGGATACAAGAGACCCAGTACTTC,TRBJ2-5,.,TRBV4-3,.,16
CASSSDSRYGYTF,TGTGCCAGCAGCTCCGACAGTAGATATGGCTACACCTTC,TRBJ1-2,once,TRBV11-2,.,13
CASSERTGAYNEQFF,TGTGCCAGCAGTGAACGGACAGGGGCGTACAATGAGCAGTTCTTC,TRBJ2-1,.,TRBV6-1,TRBD1,15
CAIGGYSTDTQYF,TGTGCCATCGGGGGGTATAGCACAGATACGCAGTATTTT,TRBJ2-3,.,TRBV10-3,.,13
CASKEVANYGYTF,TGTGCCAGTAAGGAGGTCGCTAACTATGGCTACACCTTC,TRBJ1-2,.,TRBV19,.,13
CASSMGQGPSTDTQYF,TGCGCCAGCAGCATGGGGCAGGGCCCTAGCACAGATACGCAGTATTTT,TRBJ2-3,.,TRBV5-1,.,16
CASSQGRVNKEAQYF,TGTGCCAGCAGCCAGGGCCGGGTAAACAAAGAGGCCCAGTACTTC,TRBJ2-5,.,TRBV14,.,15
CASSTGVDQPQHF,TGTGCCAGCTCCACGGGGGTAGATCAACCCCAGCATTTT,TRBJ1-5,.,TRBV18,.,13
CASSPGLAGGREQYF,TGTGCCAGCAGCCCAGGACTAGCGGGAGGTCGCGAGCAGTACTTC,TRBJ2-7,.,TRBV11-3,TRBD2,15
CASSVQGGGSGANVLTF,TGCGCCAGCAGCGTACAGGGGGGAGGTTCTGGGGCCAACGTCCTGACTTTC,TRBJ2-6,once,TRBV5-1,TRBD1,17
CASSLQGLAGEGDNEQFF,TGTGCCAGCAGCTTACAAGGACTAGCGGGAGAAGGGGACAATGAGCAGTTCTTC,TRBJ2-1,.,TRBV13,TRBD2,18
CASSPGTPFGYTF,TGTGCCAGTTCCCCCGGGACACCCTTTGGCTACACCTTC,TRBJ1-2,.,TRBV19,.,13
CASSLAAQGATTRQYF,TGTGCCAGCAGCTTAGCTGCTCAGGGGGCTACCACGAGACAGTACTTC,TRBJ2-7,.,TRBV11-2,TRBD1,16
CATSENPREGTEAFF,TGTGCCACCTCCGAAAACCCACGGGAGGGCACTGAAGCTTTCTTT,TRBJ1-1,.,TRBV6-1,.,15
CASSYYRTVNAEAFF,TGTGCCAGCAGTTACTACAGGACGGTGAACGCTGAAGCTTTCTTT,TRBJ1-1,.,TRBV6-5,.,15
CASSPGQLRDTQYF,TGTGCCAGCAGTCCGGGACAGTTGCGCGATACGCAGTATTTT,TRBJ2-3,.,TRBV6-1,TRBD1,14
CASSEGGLGETQYF,TGTGCCAGCAGCGAAGGGGGCCTAGGAGAGACCCAGTACTTC,TRBJ2-5,.,TRBV6-1,TRBD1,14
CASSSIGDGNTIYF,TGTGCCAGCAGCTCAATCGGGGATGGAAACACCATATATTTT,TRBJ1-3,.,TRBV5-4,.,14
CASSQVAGGNYGYTF,TGCGCCAGCAGCCAAGTTGCAGGGGGCAACTATGGCTACACCTTC,TRBJ1-2,.,TRBV4-3,TRBD1,15
CASSERGAGAHEQYF,TGTGCCAGCAGTGAAAGAGGGGCAGGGGCACACGAGCAGTACTTC,TRBJ2-7,once,TRBV6-1,.,15
CASSETAGLISGANVLTF,TGTGCCAGCAGTGAAACCGCCGGTTTGATCTCTGGGGCCAACGTCCTGACTTTC,TRBJ2-6,.,TRBV6-1,.,18
CASSPWDPLLEQYF,TGTGCCAGCAGCCCTTGGGACCCTCTACTCGAGCAGTACTTC,TRBJ2-7,.,TRBV11-2,.,14
CASSQAARGQGYGYTF,TGCGCCAGCAGCCAAGCGGCCAGGGGGCAGGGCTATGGCTACACCTTC,TRBJ1-2,.,TRBV4-1,TRBD1,16
CASSLGTIGNQPQHF,TGTGCCAGCTCACTCGGGACAATAGGCAATCAGCCCCAGCATTTT,TRBJ1-5,.,TRBV18,.,15